This T cell receptor beta chain was documented in a study of response to subunit inactivated influenza vaccine (dated by TCRdb to about 2018). As for the study more broadly: Deep quantitative profiling of the T cell receptor repertoire was used in the study to follow responses to a trivalent subunit inactivated influenza vaccine.

This clonotype was counted a few times. The antigen it recognizes is unknown. Base qualities were left out, and no much larger clone turns up one base away. Library preparation used RT-PCR. The sequencer was an Illumina HiSeq 2500. TCRdb redid the processing of the public reads, applying fastp at Q25 and MiXCR, and retained in-frame beta chains. Each entry is one CDR3 protein sequence, shown with its most common DNA and genes. The sample table records some 540,000 distinct CDR3 sequences; roughly 23% of these occur just once. In total, the top ten clones hold about 3% of the sample. The study at large found these results: It was suggested by the authors that each seasonal influenza vaccination may recruit only a limited number of new T cells.

V and J are trimmed by 3 bases and 11 bases, and the gene matches miss 16 bases of the junction. Reading the germline V gene gives CDR1 SQVTM and CDR2 ANQGSEA. There are 15 amino acids in the CDR3, from cysteine to phenylalanine inclusive. Only the CDR3 region is kept as DNA, spanning 45 bases read in frame from base 1. In addition, the sample was reused for a study of T cells expressing NK-cell markers. The second investigation adds: TCR beta cDNA libraries were prepared using 5'RACE template switching, which introduced a universal primer site and unique molecular identifiers. Three sorted T-cell subsets (CD3+CD56+NKG2C+, CD3+CD56+NKG2C- and CD3+CD56-NKG2C+) from under 10 donors had their TCR beta-chain repertoires profiled. Among the eight sequenced donors, seven were HCMV-seropositive and one was HCMV-seronegative. In several experiments an anti-gammadeltaTCR antibody was added to restrict sorting to alphabetaTCR-expressing T cells. In five to seven donors, the dominant CD3+CD56+NKG2C+ clonotypes were among the top 10 CD8+ clonotypes and accounted for about 1.0-7.5% of CD8+ T cells. Those dominant clonotypes were again the most abundant among CD3+CD56-NKG2C+ cells in four donors, at about 25-60.1%. Whether the expanded NKG2C-expressing T cell clones were specific for HCMV antigens remained unclear. The study sequenced eight donors, all healthy volunteers chosen at random: three men and five women. To determine HCMV serostatus, a commercial ELISA kit was used to detect HCMV-specific IgG in serum. Ficoll density gradient centrifugation was used to isolate peripheral blood mononuclear cells from blood. CD4+ and CD8+ T cells were isolated from PBMC by magnetic immunoseparation with Miltenyi isolation kits. Priming for cDNA synthesis came from the TCR beta constant segment, and two successive PCR amplification steps followed. Libraries were sequenced as 2 x 150 bp reads on Illumina HiSeq 2000/2500, MiSeq or NextSeq. MIGEC was used to demultiplex reads and group reads by UMI, and MiTCR was used to assemble and quantify clonotypes. Only TCR cDNA sequences supported by at least two reads were kept to exclude erroneous sequences. The tcR package was used for downstream repertoire analysis, and clonotypes were matched between fractions using CDR3 nucleotide sequence together with V segment. VDJmatch was used to annotate antigen specificity against VDJdb, with one amino acid substitution in CDR3 allowed.

This sequence uses TRBV29-1 and TRBJ1-1; 9 nucleotides in the junction match TRBD1. Sequenced material: CD4+ T cells sorted from PBMCs, taken roughly 12 days after vaccination. The source of this sequence is a man aged 50-59 years who received an inactivated influenza vaccine. Donor details come from another sample of the same person, matched by shared clones. The CDR3 reads CSVDRGAGTGSYAFF. The sequenced DNA is TGCAGCGTTGACAGAGGTGCCGGGACAGGGTCGTATGCTTTCTTT.